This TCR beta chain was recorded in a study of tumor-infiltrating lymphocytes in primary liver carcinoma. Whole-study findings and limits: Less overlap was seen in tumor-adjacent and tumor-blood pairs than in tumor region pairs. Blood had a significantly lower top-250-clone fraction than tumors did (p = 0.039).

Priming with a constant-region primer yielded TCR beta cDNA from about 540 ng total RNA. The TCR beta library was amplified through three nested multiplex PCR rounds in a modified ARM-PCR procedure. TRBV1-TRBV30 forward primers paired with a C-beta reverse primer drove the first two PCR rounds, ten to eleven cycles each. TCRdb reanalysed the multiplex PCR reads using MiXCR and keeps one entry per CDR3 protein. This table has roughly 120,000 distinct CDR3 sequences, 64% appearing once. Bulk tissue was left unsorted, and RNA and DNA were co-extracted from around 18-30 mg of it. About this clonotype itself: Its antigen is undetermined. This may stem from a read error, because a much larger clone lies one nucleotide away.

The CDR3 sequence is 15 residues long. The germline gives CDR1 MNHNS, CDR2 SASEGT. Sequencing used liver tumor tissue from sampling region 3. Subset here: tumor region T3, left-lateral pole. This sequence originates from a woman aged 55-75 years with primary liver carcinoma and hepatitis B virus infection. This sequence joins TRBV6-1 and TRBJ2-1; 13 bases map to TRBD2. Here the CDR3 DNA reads TGTGCCAGCAGTGAAGGGACTAGCGGGAGCAATGAGCAGCTCTTC. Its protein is CASSEGTSGSNEQLF.